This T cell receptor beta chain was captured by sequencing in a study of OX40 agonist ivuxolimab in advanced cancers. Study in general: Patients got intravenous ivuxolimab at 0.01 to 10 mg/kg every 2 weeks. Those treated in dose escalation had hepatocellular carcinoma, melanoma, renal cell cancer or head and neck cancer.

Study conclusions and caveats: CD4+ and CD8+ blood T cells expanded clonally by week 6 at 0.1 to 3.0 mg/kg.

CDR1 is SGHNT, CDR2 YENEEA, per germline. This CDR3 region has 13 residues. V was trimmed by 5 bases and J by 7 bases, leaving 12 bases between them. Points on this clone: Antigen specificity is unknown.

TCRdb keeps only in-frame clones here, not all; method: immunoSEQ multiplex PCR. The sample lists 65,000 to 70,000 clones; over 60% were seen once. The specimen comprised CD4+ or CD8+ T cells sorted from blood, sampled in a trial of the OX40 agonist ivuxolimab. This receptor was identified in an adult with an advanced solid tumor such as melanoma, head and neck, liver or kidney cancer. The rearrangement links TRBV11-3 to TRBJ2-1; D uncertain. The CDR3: CASSVQNQNEQFF. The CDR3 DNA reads TGTGCCAGCAGCGTCCAAAACCAGAATGAGCAGTTCTTC.